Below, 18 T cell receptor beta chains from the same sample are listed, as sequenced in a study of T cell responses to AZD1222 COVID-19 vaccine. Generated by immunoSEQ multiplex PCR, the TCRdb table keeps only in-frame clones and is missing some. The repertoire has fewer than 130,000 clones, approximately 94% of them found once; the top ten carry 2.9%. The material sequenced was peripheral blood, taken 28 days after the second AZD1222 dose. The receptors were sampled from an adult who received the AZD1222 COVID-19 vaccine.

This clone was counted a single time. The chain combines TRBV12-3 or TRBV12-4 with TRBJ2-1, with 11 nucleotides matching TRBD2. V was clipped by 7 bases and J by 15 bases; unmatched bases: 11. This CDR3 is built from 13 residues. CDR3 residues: CASTISGGAKGFF. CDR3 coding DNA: TGTGCCAGCACCATTAGCGGGGGGGCCAAGGGGTTCTTC.

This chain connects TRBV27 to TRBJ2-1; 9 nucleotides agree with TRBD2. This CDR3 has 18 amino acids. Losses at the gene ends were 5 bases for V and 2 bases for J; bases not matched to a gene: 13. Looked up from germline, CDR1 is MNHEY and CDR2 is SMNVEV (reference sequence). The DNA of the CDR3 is TGTGCCAGCAGTGCCCCGCCACTAGCGGGTGCCCCCTACAATGAGCAGTTCTTC. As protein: CASSAPPLAGAPYNEQFF.

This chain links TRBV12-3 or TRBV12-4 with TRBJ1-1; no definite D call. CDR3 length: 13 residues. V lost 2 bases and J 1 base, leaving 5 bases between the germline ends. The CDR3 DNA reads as TGTGCCAGCAGTTTATCTAGGAACACTGAAGCTTTCTTT. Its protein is CASSLSRNTEAFF.

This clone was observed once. CDR3 sequence reads: CASSAYPGGSGNTIYF. The CDR3 nucleotides read TGTGCCAGCAGTGCCTATCCCGGGGGCTCTGGAAACACCATATATTTT. The chain is built from TRBV6-1 and TRBJ1-3, with D perhaps TRBD1 (5 bases). Germline CDR1 and CDR2: MNHNS and SASEGT. Trimming stripped 4 bases from V and 0 bases from J, with 13 bases between. The CDR3 is 16 residues long.

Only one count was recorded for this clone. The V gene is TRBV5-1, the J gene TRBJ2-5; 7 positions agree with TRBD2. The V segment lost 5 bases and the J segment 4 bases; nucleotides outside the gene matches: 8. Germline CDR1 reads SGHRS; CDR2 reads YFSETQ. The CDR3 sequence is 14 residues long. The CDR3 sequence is CASSDVGLGETQYF. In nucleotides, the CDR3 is TGCGCCAGCAGTGACGTAGGACTAGGAGAGACCCAGTACTTC.

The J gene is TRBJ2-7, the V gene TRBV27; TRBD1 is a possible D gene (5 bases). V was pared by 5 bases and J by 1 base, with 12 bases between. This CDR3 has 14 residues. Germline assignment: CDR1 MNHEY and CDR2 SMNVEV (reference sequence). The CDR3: CASSPQGISYEQYF. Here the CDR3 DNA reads TGTGCCAGCAGTCCCCAGGGTATTTCCTACGAGCAGTACTTC.

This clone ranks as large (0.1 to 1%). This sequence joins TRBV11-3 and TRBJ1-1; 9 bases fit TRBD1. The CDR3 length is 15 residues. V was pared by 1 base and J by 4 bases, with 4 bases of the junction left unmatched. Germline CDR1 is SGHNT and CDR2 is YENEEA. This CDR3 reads CASSLGGTGSTEAFF. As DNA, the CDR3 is TGTGCCAGCAGCTTAGGGGGGACAGGGAGCACTGAAGCTTTCTTT.

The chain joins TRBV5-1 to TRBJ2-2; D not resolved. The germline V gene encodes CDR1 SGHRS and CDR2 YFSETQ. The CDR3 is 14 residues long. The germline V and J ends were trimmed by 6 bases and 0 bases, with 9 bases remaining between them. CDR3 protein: CASTLGTNTGELFF. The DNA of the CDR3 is TGCGCCAGCACGCTGGGGACGAACACCGGGGAGCTGTTTTTT. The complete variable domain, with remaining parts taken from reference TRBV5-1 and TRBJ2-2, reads KAGVTQTPRYLIKTRGQQVTLSCSPISGHRSVSWYQQTPGQGLQFLFEYFSETQRNKGNFPGRFSGRQFSNSRSEMNVSTLELGDSALYLCASTLGTNTGELFFGEGSRLTVL.

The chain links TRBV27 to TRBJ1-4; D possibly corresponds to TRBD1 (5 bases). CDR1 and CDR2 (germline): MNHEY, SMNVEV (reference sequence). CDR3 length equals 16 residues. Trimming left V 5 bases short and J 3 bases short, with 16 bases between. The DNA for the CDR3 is TGTGCCAGCAGTCGACGTGGGGGAAAAGCTAATGAAAAACTGTTTTTT. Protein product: CASSRRGGKANEKLFF.

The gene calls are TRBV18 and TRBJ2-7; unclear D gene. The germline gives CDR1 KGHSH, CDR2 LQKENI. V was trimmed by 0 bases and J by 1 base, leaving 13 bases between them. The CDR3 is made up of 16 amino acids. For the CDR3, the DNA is TGTGCCAGCTCACCACCGTCCAGACATGTTTCCTACGAGCAGTACTTC. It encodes CASSPPSRHVSYEQYF.

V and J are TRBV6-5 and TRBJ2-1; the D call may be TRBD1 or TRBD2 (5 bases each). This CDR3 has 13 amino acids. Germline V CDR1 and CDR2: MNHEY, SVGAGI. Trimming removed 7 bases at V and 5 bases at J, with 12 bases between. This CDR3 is CASMGAGNNEQFF. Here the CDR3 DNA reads TGTGCCAGCATGGGAGCAGGGAACAATGAGCAGTTCTTC.

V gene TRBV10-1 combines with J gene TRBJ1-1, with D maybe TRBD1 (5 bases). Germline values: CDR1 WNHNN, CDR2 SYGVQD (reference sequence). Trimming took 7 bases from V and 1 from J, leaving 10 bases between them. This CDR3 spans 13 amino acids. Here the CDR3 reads CASKQGQNTEAFF. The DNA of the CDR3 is TGCGCCAGCAAACAAGGACAGAACACTGAAGCTTTCTTT.

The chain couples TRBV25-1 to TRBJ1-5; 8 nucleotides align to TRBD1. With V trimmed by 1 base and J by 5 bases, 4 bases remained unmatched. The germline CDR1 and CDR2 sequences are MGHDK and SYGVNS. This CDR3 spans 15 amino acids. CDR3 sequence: CASSESDRDDQPQHF. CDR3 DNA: TGTGCCAGCAGTGAATCGGACAGGGACGATCAGCCCCAGCATTTT.

The CDR3 is CSVQTTGGGNQPQHF. The CDR3 DNA sequence: TGCAGCGTCCAAACTACAGGGGGAGGCAATCAGCCCCAGCATTTT. This chain links TRBV29-1 with TRBJ1-5, with 8 bases aligning to TRBD1. There are 15 residues in the CDR3. The ends lost 6 bases at V and 2 bases at J; junction bases unmatched: 9. CDR1 and CDR2 (germline): SQVTM, ANQGSEA.

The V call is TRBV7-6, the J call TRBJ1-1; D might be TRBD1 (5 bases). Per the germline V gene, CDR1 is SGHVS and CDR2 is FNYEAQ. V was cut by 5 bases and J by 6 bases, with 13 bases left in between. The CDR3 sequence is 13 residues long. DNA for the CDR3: TGTGCCAGCAGCCCTCGGGGGTGGTCTGAAGCTTTCTTT. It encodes CASSPRGWSEAFF.

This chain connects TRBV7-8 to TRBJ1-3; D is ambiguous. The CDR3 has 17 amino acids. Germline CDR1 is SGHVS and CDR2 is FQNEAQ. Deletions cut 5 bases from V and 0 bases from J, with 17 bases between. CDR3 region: CASSTFWGDGSGNTIYF. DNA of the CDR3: TGTGCCAGCAGCACGTTCTGGGGAGATGGCTCTGGAAACACCATATATTTT.

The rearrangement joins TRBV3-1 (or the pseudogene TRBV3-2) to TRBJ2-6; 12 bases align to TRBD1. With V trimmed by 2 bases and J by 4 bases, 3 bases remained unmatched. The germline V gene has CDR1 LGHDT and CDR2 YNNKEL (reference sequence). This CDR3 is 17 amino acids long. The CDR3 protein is CASSQRDRGPGANVLTF. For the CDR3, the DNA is TGTGCCAGCAGCCAAAGGGACAGGGGGCCAGGGGCCAACGTCCTGACTTTC.

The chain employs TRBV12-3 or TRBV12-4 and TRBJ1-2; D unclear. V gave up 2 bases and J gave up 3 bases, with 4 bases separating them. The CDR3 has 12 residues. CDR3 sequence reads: CASSLHYYGYTF. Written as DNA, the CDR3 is TGTGCCAGCAGTTTACACTACTATGGCTACACCTTC.